The text below deals with one T cell receptor (beta chain). The data derive from a study of T-cell memory formation after mild COVID-19. At the level of the study: TCR clusters showed largely donor specificity.

Trimming shortened V by 2 bases and J by 0 bases, and 1 base separated the two germline ends. The CDR3 runs 12 residues. In germline, CDR1 is SEHNR, CDR2 FQNEAQ (reference sequence). Each CDR3 protein gets one entry after TCRdb re-called the 5' RACE reads with MiXCR. The data show 40,000 to 60,000 distinct CDR3 sequences, roughly an eighth seen once. This TCR came from a man between 18 and 35 years old who had mild COVID-19 (a few samples of this study predate the infection). Cell type and time point are not known. V and J are TRBV7-9 and TRBJ1-2; D unclear. The sequenced material came from PBMCs or a T cell subset sorted from them (not recorded which). This CDR3 is CASSLPNYGYTF. DNA of the CDR3: TGTGCCAGCAGCTTACCTAACTATGGCTACACCTTC.